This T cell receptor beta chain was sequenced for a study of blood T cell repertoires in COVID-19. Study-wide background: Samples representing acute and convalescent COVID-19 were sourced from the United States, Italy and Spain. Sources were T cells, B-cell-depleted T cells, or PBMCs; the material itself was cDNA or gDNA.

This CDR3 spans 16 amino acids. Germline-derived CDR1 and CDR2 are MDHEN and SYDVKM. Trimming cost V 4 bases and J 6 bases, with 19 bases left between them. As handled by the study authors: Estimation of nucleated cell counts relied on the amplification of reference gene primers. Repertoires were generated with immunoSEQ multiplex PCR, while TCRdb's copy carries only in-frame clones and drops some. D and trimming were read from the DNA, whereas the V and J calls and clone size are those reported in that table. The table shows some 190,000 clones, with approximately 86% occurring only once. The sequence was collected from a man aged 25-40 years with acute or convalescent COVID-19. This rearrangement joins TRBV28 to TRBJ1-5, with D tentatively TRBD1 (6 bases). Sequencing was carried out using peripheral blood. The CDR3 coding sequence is TGTGCCAGCAGTTCCCCCTACAGGGATTTAGGTCAGCCCCAGCATTTT. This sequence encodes CASSSPYRDLGQPQHF.